This T cell receptor (beta chain) came from a study of blood T cell repertoires in COVID-19. V lost 4 bases, J lost 3 bases, and 8 bases lay in between. This CDR3 is 13 amino acids long. CDR1 and CDR2 (germline): SGHDT, YYEEEE. This clone was seen a single time. The repertoire was sequenced with immunoSEQ multiplex PCR; TCRdb's copy has only in-frame clones and lacks some. The sample includes hundreds of thousands of clones, 65% to 90% seen only once; the top ten take about 12%. Sequencing input: peripheral blood. The sequence came from a woman in her 70s with COVID-19, enrolled during active disease. The gene calls are TRBV5-6 and TRBJ1-5, with D possibly TRBD1 on 6 matching bases. CDR3: CASSRDNNQPQHF. The CDR3 nucleotides read TGTGCCAGCAGCCGGGACAACAATCAGCCCCAGCATTTT.